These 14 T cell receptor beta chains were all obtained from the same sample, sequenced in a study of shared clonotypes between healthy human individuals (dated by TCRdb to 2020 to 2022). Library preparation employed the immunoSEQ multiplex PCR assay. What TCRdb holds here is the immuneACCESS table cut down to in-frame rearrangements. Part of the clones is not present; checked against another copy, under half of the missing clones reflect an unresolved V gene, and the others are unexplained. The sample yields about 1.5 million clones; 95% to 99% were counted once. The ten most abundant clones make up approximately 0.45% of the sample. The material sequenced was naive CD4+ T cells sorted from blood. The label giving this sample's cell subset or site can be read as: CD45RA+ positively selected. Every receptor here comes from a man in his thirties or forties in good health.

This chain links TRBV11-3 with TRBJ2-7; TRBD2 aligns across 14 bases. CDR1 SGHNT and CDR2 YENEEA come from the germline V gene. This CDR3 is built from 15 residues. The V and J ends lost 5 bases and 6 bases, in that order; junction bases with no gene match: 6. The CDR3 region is CASSTPGLAGGEQYF. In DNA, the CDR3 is TGTGCCAGCAGCACGCCTGGACTAGCGGGAGGCGAGCAGTACTTC.

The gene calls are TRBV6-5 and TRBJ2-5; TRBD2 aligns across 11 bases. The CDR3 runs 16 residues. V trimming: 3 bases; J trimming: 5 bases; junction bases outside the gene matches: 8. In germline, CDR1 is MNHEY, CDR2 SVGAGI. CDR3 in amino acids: CASSYTSGRGRETQYF. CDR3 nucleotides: TGTGCCAGCAGTTATACTAGCGGGAGAGGTCGGGAGACCCAGTACTTC.

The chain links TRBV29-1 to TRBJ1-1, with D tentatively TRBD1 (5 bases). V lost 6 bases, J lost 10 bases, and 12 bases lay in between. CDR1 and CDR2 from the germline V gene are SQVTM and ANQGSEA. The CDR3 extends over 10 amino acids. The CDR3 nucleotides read TGCAGCGTCGGACACCCCGCAGCTTTCTTT. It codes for CSVGHPAAFF.

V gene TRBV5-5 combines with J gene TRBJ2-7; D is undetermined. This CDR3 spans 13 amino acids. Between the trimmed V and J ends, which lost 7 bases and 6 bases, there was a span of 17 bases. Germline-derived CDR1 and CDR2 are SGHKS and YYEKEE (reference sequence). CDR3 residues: CASGSLGLREQYF. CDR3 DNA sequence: TGTGCCAGCGGATCCCTAGGGCTGCGCGAGCAGTACTTC.

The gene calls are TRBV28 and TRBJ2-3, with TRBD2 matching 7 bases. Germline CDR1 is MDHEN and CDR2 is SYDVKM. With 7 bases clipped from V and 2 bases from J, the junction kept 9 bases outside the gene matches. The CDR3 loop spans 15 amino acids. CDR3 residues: CASIGSSGVTDTQYF. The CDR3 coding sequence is TGTGCCAGCATCGGATCTAGCGGAGTCACAGATACGCAGTATTTT. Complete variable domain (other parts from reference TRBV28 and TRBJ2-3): DVKVTQSSRYLVKRTGEKVFLECVQDMDHENMFWYRQDPGLGLRLIYFSYDVKMKEKGDIPEGYSVSREKKERFSLILESASTNQTSMYLCASIGSSGVTDTQYFGPGTRLTVL.

In DNA, the CDR3 is TGTGCCAGCTCACTGTCAGGGGGCAACAATGAGCAGTTCTTC. Translation gives CASSLSGGNNEQFF. The chain joins TRBV18 to TRBJ2-1; 8 bases match TRBD1. Germline CDR1 is KGHSH and CDR2 is LQKENI. J was trimmed by 5 bases and V by 4 bases; bases with no gene match: 4. The CDR3 runs to 14 residues.

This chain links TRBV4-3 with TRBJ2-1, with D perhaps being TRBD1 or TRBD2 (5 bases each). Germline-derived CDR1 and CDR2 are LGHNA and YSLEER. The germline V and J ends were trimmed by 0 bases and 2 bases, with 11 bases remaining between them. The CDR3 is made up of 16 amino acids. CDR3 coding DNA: TGCGCCAGCAGCCAAGAGGGGGTCAGGGCCTACAATGAGCAGTTCTTC. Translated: CASSQEGVRAYNEQFF.

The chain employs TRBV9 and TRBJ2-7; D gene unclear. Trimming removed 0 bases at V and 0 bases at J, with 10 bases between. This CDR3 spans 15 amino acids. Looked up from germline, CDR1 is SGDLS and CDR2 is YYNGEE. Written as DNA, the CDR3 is TGTGCCAGCAGCGTAGATCTCAGTAGCTCCTACGAGCAGTACTTC. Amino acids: CASSVDLSSSYEQYF.

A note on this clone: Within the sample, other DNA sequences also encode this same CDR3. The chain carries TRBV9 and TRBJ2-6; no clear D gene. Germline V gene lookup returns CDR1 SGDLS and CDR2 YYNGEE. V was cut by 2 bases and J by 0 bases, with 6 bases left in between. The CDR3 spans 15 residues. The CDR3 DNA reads TGTGCCAGCAGCGTTGTGGGCTCTGGGGCCAACGTCCTGACTTTC. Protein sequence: CASSVVGSGANVLTF.

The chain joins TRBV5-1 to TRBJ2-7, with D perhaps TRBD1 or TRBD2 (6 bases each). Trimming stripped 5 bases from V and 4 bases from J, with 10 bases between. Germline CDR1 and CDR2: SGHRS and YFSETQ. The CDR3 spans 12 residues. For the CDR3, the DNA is TGCGCCAGCAGTGGGGGGCAGTACGAGCAGTACTTC. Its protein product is CASSGGQYEQYF.

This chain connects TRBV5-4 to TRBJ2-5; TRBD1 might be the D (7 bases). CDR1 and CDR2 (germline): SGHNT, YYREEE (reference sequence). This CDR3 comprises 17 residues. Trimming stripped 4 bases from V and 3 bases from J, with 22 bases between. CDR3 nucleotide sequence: TGTGCCAGCAGCCACCTAGGCAGGGGGGTTTTGGAAGAGACCCAGTACTTC. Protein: CASSHLGRGVLEETQYF.

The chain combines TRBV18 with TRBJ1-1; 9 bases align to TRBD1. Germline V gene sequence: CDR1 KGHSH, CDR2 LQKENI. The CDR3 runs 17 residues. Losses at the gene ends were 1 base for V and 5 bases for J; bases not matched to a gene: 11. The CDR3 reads CASSPQTGGGGVTEAFF. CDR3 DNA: TGTGCCAGCTCACCACAGACAGGGGGAGGAGGTGTGACTGAAGCTTTCTTT.

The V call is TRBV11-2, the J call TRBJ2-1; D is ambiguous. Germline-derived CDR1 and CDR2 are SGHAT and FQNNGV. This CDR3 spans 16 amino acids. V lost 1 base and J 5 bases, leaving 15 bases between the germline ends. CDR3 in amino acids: CASSLGWSGPNNEQFF. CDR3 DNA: TGTGCCAGCAGCTTAGGGTGGTCCGGGCCCAACAATGAGCAGTTCTTC. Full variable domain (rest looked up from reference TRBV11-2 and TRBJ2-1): EAGVAQSPRYKIIEKRQSVAFWCNPISGHATLYWYQQILGQGPKLLIQFQNNGVVDDSQLPKDRFSAERLKGVDSTLKIQPAKLEDSAVYLCASSLGWSGPNNEQFFGPGTRLTVL.

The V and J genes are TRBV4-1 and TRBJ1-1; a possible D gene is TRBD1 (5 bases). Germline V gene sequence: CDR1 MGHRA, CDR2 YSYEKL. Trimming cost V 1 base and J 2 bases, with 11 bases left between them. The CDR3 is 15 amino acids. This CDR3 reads CASSQAQQGNTEAFF. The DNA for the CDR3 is TGCGCCAGCAGCCAAGCTCAGCAGGGAAACACTGAAGCTTTCTTT.